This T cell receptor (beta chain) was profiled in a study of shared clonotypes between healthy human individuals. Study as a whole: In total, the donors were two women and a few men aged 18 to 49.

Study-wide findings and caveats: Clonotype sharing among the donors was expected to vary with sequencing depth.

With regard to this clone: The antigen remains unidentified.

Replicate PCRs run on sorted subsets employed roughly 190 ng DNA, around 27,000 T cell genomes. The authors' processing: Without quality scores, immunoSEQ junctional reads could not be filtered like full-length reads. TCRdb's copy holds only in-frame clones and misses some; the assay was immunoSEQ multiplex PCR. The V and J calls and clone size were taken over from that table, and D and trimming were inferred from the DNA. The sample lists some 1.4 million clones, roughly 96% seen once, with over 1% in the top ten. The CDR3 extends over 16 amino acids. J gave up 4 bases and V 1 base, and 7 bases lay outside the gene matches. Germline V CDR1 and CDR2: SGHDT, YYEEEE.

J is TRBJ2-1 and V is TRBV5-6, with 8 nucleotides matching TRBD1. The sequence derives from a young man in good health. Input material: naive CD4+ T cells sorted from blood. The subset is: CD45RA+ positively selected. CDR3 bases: TGTGCCAGCAGCTTGTCTGCGACAGGGGCTTACAATGAGCAGTTCTTC. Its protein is CASSLSATGAYNEQFF. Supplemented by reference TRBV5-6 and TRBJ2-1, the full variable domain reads DAGVTQSPTHLIKTRGQQVTLRCSPKSGHDTVSWYQQALGQGPQFIFQYYEEEERQRGNFPDRFSGHQFPNYSSELNVNALLLGDSALYLCASSLSATGAYNEQFFGPGTRLTVL.